The next 15 T cell receptor beta chains were all read from a single sample in a study of identical twins. A single record per CDR3 protein comes from TCRdb applying MiXCR to the 5' RACE reads. In the table there are 700,000 or so distinct CDR3 sequences, 21% of which are singletons. These records were also assigned to another study, of T cells expressing NK-cell markers.

Sequenced sample: PBMCs. The receptor source for this set is a woman aged 18-30 years in good health.

This clonotype was seen only once. The chain carries TRBV5-1 and TRBJ2-1; D gene uncertain. Germline CDR1 SGHRS, CDR2 YFSETQ. This CDR3 has 15 amino acids. The V end lost 1 base, the J end lost 0 bases, and 8 bases lay between the germline ends. The CDR3 DNA reads TGCGCCAGCAGCTTGCAGGCCGGCTCCTACAATGAGCAGTTCTTC. This encodes CASSLQAGSYNEQFF.

This clonotype was counted ten times or more. The chain carries TRBV5-1 and TRBJ1-4; D is possibly TRBD1 (6 bases). This CDR3 has 13 amino acids. Germline V CDR1 and CDR2: SGHRS, YFSETQ. The V end was cut by 4 bases, the J end by 7 bases, with 11 bases between. Here the CDR3 reads CASSRGTGEKLFF. DNA of the CDR3: TGCGCCAGCAGCAGGGGGACGGGTGAAAAACTGTTTTTT. The complete variable domain, with remaining parts taken from reference TRBV5-1 and TRBJ1-4, reads KAGVTQTPRYLIKTRGQQVTLSCSPISGHRSVSWYQQTPGQGLQFLFEYFSETQRNKGNFPGRFSGRQFSNSRSEMNVSTLELGDSALYLCASSRGTGEKLFFGSGTQLSVL.

This clonotype was seen many times. The chain links TRBV29-1 to TRBJ2-7; 8 positions match TRBD1. This CDR3 region has 13 residues. The germline CDR1 and CDR2 sequences are SQVTM and ANQGSEA. V lost 3 bases, J lost 3 bases, and 4 bases stayed unmatched. The CDR3 nucleotides read TGCAGCGTTGACCTTGGGACAGGCTACGAGCAGTACTTC. It yields the protein CSVDLGTGYEQYF.

This clonotype showed up just a few times. This chain uses TRBV12-3 or TRBV12-4 with TRBJ2-5; D remains unclear. The V gene lost 3 bases and the J gene lost 4 bases, with 12 bases spanning the gap. The CDR3 covers 14 residues. The CDR3 reads CASSFNGLPETQYF. The CDR3 nucleotides read TGTGCCAGCAGTTTTAATGGCCTTCCAGAGACCCAGTACTTC.

The chain is built from TRBV20-1 and TRBJ1-2, with D maybe TRBD1 (6 bases). Trimming removed 1 base from V and 6 bases from J, with 18 bases in between. This CDR3 contains 15 residues. Germline V lookup: CDR1 DFQATT, CDR2 SNEGSKA (reference sequence). The DNA for the CDR3 is TGCAGTGCTAGAGTACAGGGAATAGATCAAAATGGCTACACCTTC. The encoded protein is CSARVQGIDQNGYTF.

This clonotype was picked up a small number of times. The chain couples TRBV12-3 or TRBV12-4 to TRBJ2-5; 10 positions agree with TRBD1. Trimming removed 4 bases from V and 0 bases from J; junction bases left unmatched: 8. The CDR3 spans 17 residues. The CDR3 sequence: CASSSLTGGRNQETQYF. The CDR3 DNA reads TGTGCCAGCAGTTCCCTGACAGGGGGCCGGAACCAAGAGACCCAGTACTTC.

In its sample, this clonotype was seen a few times. The V and J genes are TRBV12-3 or TRBV12-4 and TRBJ1-2; the D is unclear. The CDR3 totals 13 residues. Trimming pared 3 bases from V and 8 bases from J, leaving 13 bases between. The CDR3 loop reads CASSLHGLGGYTF. CDR3 nucleotide sequence: TGTGCCAGCAGTTTGCATGGACTGGGCGGCTACACCTTC.

This clonotype was found a few times. The chain carries TRBV5-1 and TRBJ1-1; perhaps TRBD1 as D (5 bases). The CDR3 is 15 amino acids. CDR1 is SGHRS and CDR2 is YFSETQ in the germline V gene. V shed 5 bases and J shed 8 bases, with 22 bases lying between them. CDR3 amino acids: CASRSPQGERNEAFF. CDR3 sequence (DNA): TGCGCCAGCAGGTCCCCCCAAGGGGAGAGGAACGAAGCTTTCTTT.

This chain links TRBV5-1 with TRBJ2-3; no definite D call. The length of the CDR3 is 15 residues. Trimming removed 0 bases at V and 5 bases at J, with 13 bases between. In germline, CDR1 is SGHRS, CDR2 YFSETQ. The CDR3 sequence is CASSLGPGYGDTQYF. The DNA for the CDR3 is TGCGCCAGCAGCTTGGGGCCGGGCTATGGAGATACGCAGTATTTT.

In this sample, this clonotype turned up a few times. The chain is built from TRBV5-5 and TRBJ2-1; TRBD2 might be the D (5 bases). The CDR3 covers 11 residues. CDR1 is SGHKS and CDR2 is YYEKEE in the germline V gene (reference sequence). V was clipped by 7 bases and J by 14 bases, with 16 bases between them. The CDR3 DNA reads TGTGCCAGCCCTCGGGCGGGTAGGGAGTTCTTC. It specifies CASPRAGREFF.

This clonotype was counted only a few times. The chain recombines TRBV12-3 or TRBV12-4 with TRBJ1-2, with TRBD1 as a possible D gene (5 bases). V lost 6 bases, J lost 5 bases, and 19 bases lay in between. The CDR3 contains 15 residues. The CDR3 loop is CASRRRLQGGYGYTF. CDR3 DNA: TGTGCCAGCAGACGCCGCTTGCAGGGAGGGTATGGCTACACCTTC.

The table lists this clonotype with many counts. V and J are TRBV12-3 or TRBV12-4 and TRBJ2-5; 8 nucleotides agree with TRBD1. The CDR3 is made up of 17 amino acids. Losses at the gene ends were 5 bases for V and 4 bases for J; bases not matched to a gene: 15. For the CDR3, the DNA is TGTGCCAGCAGTCCCCGCCTCTTCGGACAGGGAGGAGAGACCCAGTACTTC. Translated, it gives CASSPRLFGQGGETQYF.

The table lists this clonotype with a few counts. The chain is built from TRBV7-9 and TRBJ2-3; D uncertain. The ends were cut back, 0 bases at V and 6 bases at J, with 10 bases in the middle. Germline lookup yields CDR1 SEHNR and CDR2 FQNEAQ (reference sequence). CDR3 size: 14 residues. CDR3 coding DNA: TGTGCCAGCAGCTTAGCGATCCTGGGGGATACGCAGTATTTT. Translation gives CASSLAILGDTQYF.

The chain combines TRBV11-2 with TRBJ2-3; a possible D gene is TRBD2 (5 bases). This CDR3 is 16 amino acids long. Germline V gene data show CDR1 as SGHAT and CDR2 as FQNNGV. V gave up 0 bases and J gave up 2 bases, with 12 bases separating them. This CDR3 is CASSLERLLDTDTQYF. The CDR3 nucleotides read TGTGCCAGCAGCTTAGAACGACTACTGGACACAGATACGCAGTATTTT.

Only a few counts were recorded for this clonotype. The rearrangement uses TRBV21-1 and TRBJ2-7; the D call in the table, TRBD1, was not verified against the DNA. TRBV21-1 is a pseudogene locus. This CDR3 is 17 amino acids long. The CDR3 bases are TGTGCCAGCAGCAACTGGACAGGGCCCCAACCTCTCTACGAGCAGTACTTC. It is translated as CASSNWTGPQPLYEQYF.